This T cell receptor (beta chain) was identified in a study of cytomegalovirus exposure and HLA in healthy donors. Across the study: Around 190 million T cells yielded 100 million or so unique TCR beta sequences, as an earlier analysis found.

In the PCR, 60 Vbeta and 13 Jbeta primers were used. Some clones are missing from TCRdb's copy, which holds only in-frame ones; the method was immunoSEQ multiplex PCR. The table lists more than 80,000 clones, about 60% of them singletons. The TCR comes from a woman in her thirties or forties in good health and CMV-seropositive. Sequences were obtained from PBMCs.

CDR3 residues: CAWSVAGTEAFF. The CDR3 bases are TGTGCCTGGAGTGTAGCGGGGACTGAAGCTTTCTTT. V is TRBV30 and J is TRBJ1-1; the D is unclear. V was cut by 0 bases and J by 5 bases, with 7 bases left in between. Germline CDR1 is GTSNPN and CDR2 is SVGIG (reference sequence). The CDR3 is made up of 12 amino acids. Full variable domain (remainder filled in from reference TRBV30 and TRBJ1-1): SQTIHQWPATLVQPVGSPLSLECTVEGTSNPNLYWYRQAAGRGLQLLFYSVGIGQISSEVPQNLSASRPQDRQFILSSKKLLLSDSGFYLCAWSVAGTEAFFGQGTRLTVV.